This entry concerns a single T cell receptor (beta chain). Profiled with immunoSEQ multiplex PCR; TCRdb holds only in-frame clones, not every one. The sample lists 200,000 to 250,000 clones, about 90% occurring once. This sample was taken from a study of blood T cell repertoires in COVID-19. Trimming at V came to 1 base and at J to 6 bases, leaving 6 bases not matched to a gene. This CDR3 is 17 amino acids long. Germline V gene sequence: CDR1 SGHDN, CDR2 FVKESK. J is TRBJ2-1 and V is TRBV14, with 13 bases identical to TRBD2. This TCR came from a woman between 18 and 30 years old who had recovered from COVID-19. Source material: PBMCs or T cells enriched from blood (not recorded which). The CDR3 here is CASSQAPRLAGGNEQFF. The CDR3 DNA sequence: TGTGCCAGCAGCCAAGCGCCTCGACTAGCGGGGGGCAATGAGCAGTTCTTC. Full variable domain (missing parts from reference TRBV14 and TRBJ2-1): EAGVTQFPSHSVIEKGQTVTLRCDPISGHDNLYWYRRVMGKEIKFLLHFVKESKQDESGMPNNRFLAERTGGTYSTLKVQPAELEDSGVYFCASSQAPRLAGGNEQFFGPGTRLTVL.